One sample yielded the 30 T cell receptor beta chains listed below, sequenced in a study of STAT3 mutations in large granular lymphocyte leukemia. No cognate antigen is known for these TCRs. Overall study findings and caveats: Every T-cell large granular lymphocyte leukemia patient had at least one immunodominant TCR beta clonotype.

Using immunoSEQ multiplex PCR, the repertoire was profiled, and TCRdb retains in-frame clones only, with some absent. The sample consists of around 30,000 clones, around 88% of them appearing once. Sequenced input: peripheral blood mononuclear cells. Receptors were obtained from a man between 60 and 70 years old with T-cell large granular lymphocyte leukemia. Some clones in this sample may be carry-over from other donors' samples.

The rearrangement joins TRBV29-1 to TRBJ2-7, with D possibly matching TRBD2 (7 bases). V lost 7 bases to trimming and J lost 3 bases, with 28 bases between them. Per the germline V gene, CDR1 is SQVTM and CDR2 is ANQGSEA. The CDR3 is made up of 17 amino acids. Written as DNA, the CDR3 is TGCAGCGGCGCCGCGGGGGCGCATGGTGGATCGAGCTACGAGCAGTACTTC. Its translation is CSGAAGAHGGSSYEQYF.

This sequence joins TRBV5-1 and TRBJ2-1; D perhaps matches TRBD1 (6 bases). Germline CDR1 and CDR2: SGHRS and YFSETQ. This CDR3 contains 15 residues. The V gene lost 1 base and the J gene lost 2 bases, with 10 bases spanning the gap. The CDR3 spells CASSLTGPTYNEQFF. CDR3 coding DNA: TGCGCCAGCAGCTTGACAGGGCCCACCTACAATGAGCAGTTCTTC.

The chain has TRBV4-2 and TRBJ2-1; tentative D call: TRBD1 (6 bases). The germline V and J ends were trimmed by 0 bases and 11 bases, with 11 bases remaining between them. The CDR3 consists of 13 residues. Germline-derived CDR1 and CDR2 are LGHNA and YNFKEQ. CDR3 DNA sequence: TGTGCCAGCAGCCAAGATCCCAGGGGCAAGCAGTTCTTC. Translated: CASSQDPRGKQFF.

The chain carries TRBV29-1 and TRBJ1-1; the match to TRBD1 covers 7 bases. From germline, CDR1 is SQVTM and CDR2 ANQGSEA. J lost 7 bases, V lost 6 bases, and 5 bases had no gene match. The length of the CDR3 is 11 residues. This CDR3 reads CSVRQGHEAFF. In DNA form, the CDR3 reads TGCAGCGTCCGACAGGGACATGAAGCTTTCTTT.

The chain recombines TRBV9 with TRBJ1-2, with D uncertain. CDR3 length equals 16 residues. CDR1 SGDLS and CDR2 YYNGEE come from the germline V gene. The V end was cut by 8 bases, the J end by 4 bases, with 24 bases between. The CDR3 spells CASAQGQHQILYGYTF. As DNA, the CDR3 is TGTGCCAGTGCACAAGGGCAGCACCAGATACTCTATGGCTACACCTTC.

The V and J genes are TRBV2 and TRBJ2-5; perhaps TRBD1 as D (5 bases). Germline CDR1 SNHLY, CDR2 FYNNEI. The CDR3 contains 14 residues. V shed 1 base and J shed 1 base, with 7 bases lying between them. The CDR3 loop reads CASSEDRTQETQYF. Here the CDR3 DNA reads TGTGCCAGCAGTGAAGACAGGACCCAAGAGACCCAGTACTTC.

This chain connects TRBV27 to TRBJ2-6, with 8 positions matching TRBD1. V lost 5 bases to trimming and J lost 0 bases; unmatched junction nucleotides: 6. The CDR3 contains 17 residues. Germline CDR1 reads MNHEY; CDR2 reads SMNVEV (reference sequence). CDR3 protein: CASSRRDRTSGANVLTF. DNA for the CDR3: TGTGCCAGCAGTCGGCGGGACAGGACCTCTGGGGCCAACGTCCTGACTTTC.

The chain couples TRBV4-2 to TRBJ2-7, with D possibly matching TRBD2 (6 bases). Trimming took 4 bases from V and 0 from J, leaving 16 bases between them. The CDR3 totals 16 residues. The germline CDR1 and CDR2 sequences are LGHNA and YNFKEQ. CDR3 DNA sequence: TGTGCCAGCAGCCCCGCAAGCGGGCGGAGCTCCTACGAGCAGTACTTC. Residues: CASSPASGRSSYEQYF.

The CDR3 region has the DNA TGTGCCAGCAGCTCTCCCCCGGGACAGCAAAATTCACCCCTCCACTTT. The encoded protein is CASSSPPGQQNSPLHF. The chain uses TRBV7-9 and TRBJ1-6; 7 nucleotides match TRBD1. The CDR3 totals 16 residues. V was pared by 4 bases and J by 7 bases, with 10 bases of the junction left unmatched. CDR1 and CDR2 from the germline V gene are SEHNR and FQNEAQ (reference sequence).

The V gene is TRBV28, the J gene TRBJ1-1; 7 nucleotides align to TRBD1. The CDR3 is 14 residues long. The V and J ends lost 6 bases and 5 bases, in that order; junction bases with no gene match: 9. Per germline, CDR1 MDHEN and CDR2 SYDVKM. CDR3: CASRPQGPGTEAFF. The CDR3 DNA reads TGTGCCAGCAGGCCACAGGGGCCGGGGACTGAAGCTTTCTTT.

The chain couples TRBV4-2 to TRBJ1-1, with 9 bases lining up with TRBD1. This CDR3 is built from 18 residues. With 1 base clipped from V and 1 base from J, the junction kept 10 bases outside the gene matches. Germline lookup yields CDR1 LGHNA and CDR2 YNFKEQ. In DNA form, the CDR3 reads TGTGCCAGCAGCCAAGGGAAGGGACAGGGAGTTAGGAACACTGAAGCTTTCTTT. Amino acid sequence: CASSQGKGQGVRNTEAFF.

J is TRBJ2-3 and V is TRBV10-2, with D unclear. The CDR3 loop spans 14 amino acids. Deletions cut 3 bases from V and 6 bases from J, with 13 bases between. CDR1 and CDR2 from the germline V gene are WSHSY and SAAADI. CDR3 nucleotides: TGCGCCAGCAGTGAAATAGACAAGCCCGATACGCAGTATTTT. It encodes CASSEIDKPDTQYF.

This clone was counted once. The chain employs TRBV5-4 and TRBJ1-1, with D unclear. Germline CDR1 reads SGHNT; CDR2 reads YYREEE (reference sequence). The CDR3 loop spans 15 amino acids. Trimming removed 0 bases from V and 6 bases from J, with 15 bases in between. The CDR3 region has the DNA TGTGCCAGCAGCTTGGCGACCTCCAGCGGGGCTGAAGCTTTCTTT. Translated: CASSLATSSGAEAFF.

The genes are TRBV5-1 and TRBJ2-7; TRBD2 matches at 7 bases. Per germline, CDR1 SGHRS and CDR2 YFSETQ. V dropped 4 bases and J dropped 3; count of bases not matched to a gene: 10. The CDR3 extends over 15 amino acids. In nucleotides, the CDR3 is TGCGCCAGCAGCCAGCCTACTAGCGCCCACTACGAGCAGTACTTC. Protein product: CASSQPTSAHYEQYF.

The chain joins TRBV18 to TRBJ2-7; 9 nucleotides align to TRBD1. The CDR3 consists of 16 residues. V trimming: 1 base; J trimming: 6 bases; junction bases outside the gene matches: 10. Germline-derived CDR1 and CDR2 are KGHSH and LQKENI. This chain's CDR3 is CASSPQTGTGLGEQYF. The CDR3 nucleotides are TGTGCCAGCTCACCACAGACCGGGACAGGGCTGGGCGAGCAGTACTTC.

The J gene is TRBJ2-3, the V gene TRBV7-9; TRBD2 might be the D (6 bases). The germline CDR1 and CDR2 sequences are SEHNR and FQNEAQ (reference sequence). Trimming removed 2 bases from V and 4 bases from J, with 16 bases in between. CDR3 length equals 16 residues. The CDR3 region is CASSLKVPTSPDTQYF. Written as DNA, the CDR3 is TGTGCCAGCAGCTTAAAGGTTCCGACTAGTCCAGATACGCAGTATTTT.

This clone showed up just once. This chain links TRBV29-1 with TRBJ1-2; D call uncertain. This CDR3 region has 13 residues. Per germline, CDR1 SQVTM and CDR2 ANQGSEA. The V gene lost 4 bases and the J gene lost 5 bases, with 14 bases spanning the gap. The CDR3 protein is CSVGWHSVYGYTF. The CDR3 DNA is TGCAGCGTTGGTTGGCACAGCGTTTATGGCTACACCTTC.

The V gene is TRBV6-1, the J gene TRBJ1-5, with TRBD1 as a possible D gene (5 bases). The CDR3 has 18 residues. Trimming took off 2 bases at V and 0 bases at J, with 17 bases between the two ends. Germline-derived CDR1 and CDR2 are MNHNS and SASEGT. CDR3 sequence reads: CASSEQGDRYYSNQPQHF. The DNA of the CDR3 is TGTGCCAGCAGTGAACAGGGAGACAGATATTATAGCAATCAGCCCCAGCATTTT.

In the case of this clone: One end of the junction is discordant with germline, which a read error may explain. V gene TRBV6-6 combines with J gene TRBJ2-7; the match to TRBD1 covers 8 bases. CDR1 and CDR2 (germline): MNHNY, SVGAGI (reference sequence). CDR3 length: 14 residues. CDR3 nucleotide sequence: TGTGCCAGCAGTCAGGGACAGGCCTCCGACGAGCAGTACTTC. Protein product: CASSQGQASDEQYF.

The chain carries TRBV5-1 and TRBJ2-3, with D tentatively TRBD2 (6 bases). Between the trimmed V and J ends, which lost 5 bases and 2 bases, there was a span of 15 bases. Looked up from germline, CDR1 is SGHRS and CDR2 is YFSETQ. There are 15 residues in the CDR3. The CDR3 region has the DNA TGCGCCAGCAGGCCGGCCGGAGGGACCACAGATACGCAGTATTTT. Residues: CASRPAGGTTDTQYF.

This chain uses TRBV18 with TRBJ2-2; D is undetermined. This CDR3 is built from 14 residues. Trimming removed 0 bases from V and 2 bases from J, with 4 bases in between. Germline V gene data show CDR1 as KGHSH and CDR2 as LQKENI. This CDR3 reads CASSPPRNTGELFF. CDR3 nucleotide sequence: TGTGCCAGCTCACCACCTAGAAACACCGGGGAGCTGTTTTTT.

The chain employs TRBV5-4 and TRBJ2-7, with D perhaps TRBD2 (6 bases). This CDR3 contains 14 residues. Germline CDR1 is SGHNT and CDR2 is YYREEE (reference sequence). V was trimmed by 4 bases and J by 0 bases, leaving 11 bases between them. The CDR3 region is CASSRSGLSYEQYF. The DNA of the CDR3 is TGTGCCAGCAGCCGTAGCGGCCTCTCCTACGAGCAGTACTTC.

CDR3 region: CASSLAGQGTNEQYF. The CDR3 DNA reads TGCGCCAGCAGCTTGGCCGGACAGGGCACGAACGAGCAGTACTTC. This sequence joins TRBV5-1 and TRBJ2-7, with 8 bases identical to TRBD1. Trimming cost V 0 bases and J 5 bases; bases outside gene matches: 7. CDR1 is SGHRS, CDR2 YFSETQ, per germline. This CDR3 region has 15 residues.

This clone was seen just once. The J gene is TRBJ1-2, the V gene TRBV6-5; TRBD1 matches 7 bases. The CDR3 runs to 15 residues. V shed 5 bases and J 4 bases; nucleotides not matched to a gene: 10. Germline V gene sequence: CDR1 MNHEY, CDR2 SVGAGI. CDR3 region: CASSPQGGLPYGYTF. The CDR3 DNA reads as TGTGCCAGCAGTCCGCAGGGGGGTTTACCCTATGGCTACACCTTC.

This rearrangement joins TRBV29-1 to TRBJ2-7; 9 bases agree with TRBD2. The CDR3 totals 13 residues. CDR1 SQVTM and CDR2 ANQGSEA come from the germline V gene. After removal of 8 bases from V and 6 bases from J, the junction contained 11 bases not matched to a gene. The DNA for the CDR3 is TGCAGCTTTCTGCTACTAGCGGGCGGCGAGCAGTACTTC. It yields the protein CSFLLLAGGEQYF.

Only a few counts were recorded for this clone. As DNA, the CDR3 is TGTGCTAGCCCCCGTAGTTCCACAGATACGCAGTATTTT. Protein product: CASPRSSTDTQYF. The chain links TRBV12-5 to TRBJ2-3; D gene ambiguous. Trimming pared 9 bases from V and 2 bases from J, leaving 12 bases between. Germline loops: CDR1 LGHNT, CDR2 FRNRAP. CDR3 size: 13 residues.

V gene TRBV30 combines with J gene TRBJ2-1; 10 bases align to TRBD2. The junction had 7 bases not matched to a gene; V was cut back by 2 bases and J by 9 bases. The CDR3 is 14 amino acids. Germline lookup yields CDR1 GTSNPN and CDR2 SVGIG (reference sequence). CDR3 sequence (DNA): TGTGCCTGGAGTCCGGGACTAGCGAGGCTTGAGCAGTTCTTC. As protein: CAWSPGLARLEQFF.

The rearrangement links TRBV5-1 to TRBJ2-7; 11 nucleotides align to TRBD2. Germline CDR1 reads SGHRS; CDR2 reads YFSETQ. The J segment lost 5 bases and the V segment lost 5 bases, leaving 3 bases of the junction unmatched. CDR3 size: 13 residues. CDR3 sequence reads: CASSLAGGNEQYF. Here the CDR3 DNA reads TGCGCCAGCAGTCTAGCGGGAGGTAACGAGCAGTACTTC.

V is TRBV4-1 and J is TRBJ2-7, with TRBD2 identical over 16 bases. The CDR3 has 17 residues. With V trimmed by 0 bases and J by 2 bases, 1 base remained unmatched. CDR1 MGHRA and CDR2 YSYEKL come from the germline V gene. The CDR3 loop is CASSQDGTSGRAYEQYF. The CDR3 DNA reads as TGCGCCAGCAGCCAAGATGGGACTAGCGGGAGGGCCTACGAGCAGTACTTC.

The CDR3 bases are TGTGCCTGGAGTGTAGGGGTACGCTACACCTTC. Translation gives CAWSVGVRYTF. The chain combines TRBV30 with TRBJ1-2; a possible D gene is TRBD1 (5 bases). Looked up from germline, CDR1 is GTSNPN and CDR2 is SVGIG (reference sequence). Trimming shortened V by 0 bases and J by 9 bases, and 8 bases separated the two germline ends. The CDR3 totals 11 residues.